The 5 T cell receptor beta chains below all came from one sample that was sequenced in a study of T cells after yellow fever vaccination. TCRdb itself ran the 5' RACE reads through MiXCR, one entry per CDR3 protein. The sample has 500,000 to 650,000 distinct CDR3 sequences; 13% are singletons. The sequencing used PBMCs, collected on the day of the yellow fever booster vaccination. These receptors all come from a man aged 30 to 39 who received the YFV17D yellow fever vaccine.

This clonotype was seen more than once but under ten times. The V gene is TRBV5-5, the J gene TRBJ1-5; no clear D gene. V shed 1 base and J shed 0 bases, with 8 bases lying between them. Germline CDR1 SGHKS, CDR2 YYEKEE (reference sequence). The CDR3 has 15 amino acids. DNA for the CDR3: TGTGCCAGCAGCTTGTACCAGAATAGCAATCAGCCCCAGCATTTT. This gives the protein CASSLYQNSNQPQHF.

This clonotype was seen a few times. The rearrangement joins TRBV5-1 to TRBJ2-7; possibly TRBD1 for D (6 bases). V was clipped by 4 bases and J by 5 bases, with 16 bases between them. In germline, CDR1 is SGHRS, CDR2 YFSETQ. The CDR3 loop spans 14 amino acids. The CDR3 coding sequence is TGCGCCAGCAGCATGGGCAGGGGTCGGGACGAGCAGTACTTC. Protein product: CASSMGRGRDEQYF.

This clonotype was detected only a few times. The rearrangement uses TRBV5-4 and TRBJ1-3; D not certain. This CDR3 contains 15 residues. Germline V gene data show CDR1 as SGHNT and CDR2 as YYREEE (reference sequence). V dropped 1 base and J dropped 1 base, with 9 bases sitting between them. The CDR3 coding sequence is TGTGCCAGCAGCTTGCCGGGTGTATCTGGAAACACCATATATTTT. Translated, it gives CASSLPGVSGNTIYF.

The chain combines TRBV20-1 with TRBJ2-1; tentatively, D is TRBD2 (7 bases). This CDR3 is 14 amino acids long. V lost 6 bases, J lost 3 bases, and 15 bases lay in between. Germline V gene lookup returns CDR1 DFQATT and CDR2 SNEGSKA (reference sequence). The CDR3 nucleotides are TGCAGTGCACCTCCGGGGGGCGGCTACAATGAGCAGTTCTTC. Amino acids: CSAPPGGGYNEQFF.

The V call is TRBV19, the J call TRBJ2-2, with TRBD2 matching over 11 bases. V lost 3 bases, J lost 7 bases, and 4 bases stayed unmatched. Germline V gene lookup returns CDR1 LNHDA and CDR2 SQIVND (reference sequence). CDR3 length: 15 amino acids. DNA for the CDR3: TGTGCCAGTAGTATGACTAGCGGGATAGGCGGGGAGCTGTTTTTT. Translated: CASSMTSGIGGELFF.